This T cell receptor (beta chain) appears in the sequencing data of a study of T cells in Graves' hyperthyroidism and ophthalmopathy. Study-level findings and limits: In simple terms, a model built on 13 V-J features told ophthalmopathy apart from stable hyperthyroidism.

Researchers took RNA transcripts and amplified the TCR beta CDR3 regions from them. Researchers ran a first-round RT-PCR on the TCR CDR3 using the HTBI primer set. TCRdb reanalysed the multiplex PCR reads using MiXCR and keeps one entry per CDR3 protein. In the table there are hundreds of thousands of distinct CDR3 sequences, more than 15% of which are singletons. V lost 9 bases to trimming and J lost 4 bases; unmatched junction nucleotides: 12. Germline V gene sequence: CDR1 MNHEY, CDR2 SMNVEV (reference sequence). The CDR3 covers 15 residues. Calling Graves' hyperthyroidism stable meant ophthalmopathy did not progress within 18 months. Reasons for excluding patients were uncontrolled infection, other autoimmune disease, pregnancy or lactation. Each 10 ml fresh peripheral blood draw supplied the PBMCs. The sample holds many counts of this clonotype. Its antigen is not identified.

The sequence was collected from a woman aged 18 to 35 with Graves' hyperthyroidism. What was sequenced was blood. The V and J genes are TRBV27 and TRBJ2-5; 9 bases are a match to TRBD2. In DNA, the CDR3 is TGTGCCAGTTCCTCCACCCCAGCGGGAGGAGAGACCCAGTACTTC. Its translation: CASSSTPAGGETQYF.